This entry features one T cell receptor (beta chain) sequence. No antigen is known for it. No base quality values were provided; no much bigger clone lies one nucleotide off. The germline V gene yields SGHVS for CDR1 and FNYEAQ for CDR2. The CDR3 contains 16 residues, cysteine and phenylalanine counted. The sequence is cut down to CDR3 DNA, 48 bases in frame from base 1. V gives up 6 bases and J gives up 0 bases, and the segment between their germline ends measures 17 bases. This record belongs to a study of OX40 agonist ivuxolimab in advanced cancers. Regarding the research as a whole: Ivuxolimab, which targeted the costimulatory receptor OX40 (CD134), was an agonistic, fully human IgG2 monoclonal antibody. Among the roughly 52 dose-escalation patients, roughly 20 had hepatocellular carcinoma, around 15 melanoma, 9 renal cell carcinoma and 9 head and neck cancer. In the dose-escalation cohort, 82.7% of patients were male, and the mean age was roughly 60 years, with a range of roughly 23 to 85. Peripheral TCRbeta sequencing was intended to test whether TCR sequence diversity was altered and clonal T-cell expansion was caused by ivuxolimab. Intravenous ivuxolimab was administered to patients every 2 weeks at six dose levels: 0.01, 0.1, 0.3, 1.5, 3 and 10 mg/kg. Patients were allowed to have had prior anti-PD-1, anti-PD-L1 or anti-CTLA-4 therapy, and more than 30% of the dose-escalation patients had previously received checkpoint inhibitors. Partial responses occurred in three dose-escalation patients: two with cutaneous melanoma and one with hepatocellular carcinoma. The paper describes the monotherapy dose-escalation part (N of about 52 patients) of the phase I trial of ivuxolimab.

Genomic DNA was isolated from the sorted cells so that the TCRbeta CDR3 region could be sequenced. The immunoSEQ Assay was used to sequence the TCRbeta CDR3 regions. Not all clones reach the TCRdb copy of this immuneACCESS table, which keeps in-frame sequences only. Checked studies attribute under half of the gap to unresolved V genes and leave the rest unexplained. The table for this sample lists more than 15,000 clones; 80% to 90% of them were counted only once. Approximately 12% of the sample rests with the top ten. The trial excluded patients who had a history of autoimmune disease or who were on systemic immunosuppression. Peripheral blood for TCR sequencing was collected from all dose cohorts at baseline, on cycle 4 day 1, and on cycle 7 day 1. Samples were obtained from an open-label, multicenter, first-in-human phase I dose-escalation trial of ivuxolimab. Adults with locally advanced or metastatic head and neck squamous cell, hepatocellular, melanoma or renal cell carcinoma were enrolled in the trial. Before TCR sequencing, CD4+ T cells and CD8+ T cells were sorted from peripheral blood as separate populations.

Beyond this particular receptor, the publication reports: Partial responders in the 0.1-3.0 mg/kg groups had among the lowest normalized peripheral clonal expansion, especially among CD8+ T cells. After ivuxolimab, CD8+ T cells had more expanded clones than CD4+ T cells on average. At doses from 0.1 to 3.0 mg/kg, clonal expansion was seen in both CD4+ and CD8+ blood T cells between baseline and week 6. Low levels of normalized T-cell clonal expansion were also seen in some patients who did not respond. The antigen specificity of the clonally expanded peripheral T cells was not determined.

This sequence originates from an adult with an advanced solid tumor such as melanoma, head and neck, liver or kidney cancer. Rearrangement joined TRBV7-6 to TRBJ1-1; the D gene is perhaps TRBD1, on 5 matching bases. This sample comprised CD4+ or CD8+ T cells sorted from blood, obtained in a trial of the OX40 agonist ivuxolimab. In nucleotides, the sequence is TGTGCCAGCAGTTCAGGGAAGGGACCCATGAACACTGAAGCTTTCTTT. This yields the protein CASSSGKGPMNTEAFF.